The present entry profiles one TCR beta chain with its context. This entry belongs to a study of blood T cell repertoires in COVID-19. Study at large: Sites across the United States, Italy and Spain contributed samples from acute and convalescent COVID-19. In each case, the material was cDNA or gDNA derived from T cells, B-cell-depleted T cells, or PBMCs.

The germline CDR1 and CDR2 sequences are GTSNPN and SVGIG (reference sequence). The CDR3 has 14 amino acids. Trimming at V came to 2 bases and at J to 6 bases, leaving 4 bases not matched to a gene. Authors' analysis steps: Estimation of nucleated cell counts relied on the amplification of reference gene primers. Produced via immunoSEQ multiplex PCR; TCRdb's table is partial and in-frame only. The V and J calls and clone size are taken from that table; D and trimming were inferred from the DNA. The profile shows over 130,000 clones, about nine tenths of them singletons. This sequence was found in a human donor in a cohort sampled during active COVID-19. This chain uses TRBV30 with TRBJ2-2, with 9 bases fitting TRBD1. Input material: peripheral blood. DNA of the CDR3: TGTGCCTGGAGTCGGGGACAGGGTCCCGGGGAGCTGTTTTTT. Translated: CAWSRGQGPGELFF.